This entry describes one T cell receptor (beta chain). The antigen is not known. The sample is drawn from a study of T cell repertoires in cytomegalovirus infection. Study-wide background: From public TCR beta signatures came an indication of both CMV infection and matching HLA type.

This CDR3 region has 17 residues. Per the germline V gene, CDR1 is DFQATT and CDR2 is SNEGSKA (reference sequence). V lost 0 bases, J lost 0 bases, and 15 bases lay in between. Whole-study findings and limits: HLA-C-restricted, CMV-specific TCR beta clonotypes were dominant ex vivo. Accumulated public TCR beta family frequency recognized individuals carrying CMV together with the relevant HLA.

TCRdb passed the reads through MiXCR, listing each CDR3 protein once. The table includes around 490,000 distinct CDR3 sequences, about 30% detected once. Sequences were obtained from PBMCs. The chain has TRBV20-1 and TRBJ1-5; no clear D. The receptor was derived from a human donor in good health (CMV status not recorded). Some clones in this sample may be carry-over from other donors' samples. The CDR3 DNA reads TGCAGTGCTAGAGATCGGACGGCCCAGAATAGCAATCAGCCCCAGCATTTT. Translating gives CSARDRTAQNSNQPQHF.